This T cell receptor (beta chain) was sequenced in a study of blood T cell repertoires in COVID-19. As for the study in general: PBMCs, B-cell-depleted T cells, or T cells were the source of the cDNA or gDNA that made up the material.

Germline loops: CDR1 ENHRY, CDR2 SYGVKD. The CDR3 runs 15 residues. V was trimmed by 5 bases and J by 2 bases, leaving 12 bases between them. Some clones are missing from TCRdb's copy, which holds only in-frame ones; the method was immunoSEQ multiplex PCR. The repertoire holds approximately 40,000 clones, about nine tenths seen once, with about 4.9% in the top ten. Source material: peripheral blood. The source of this sequence is a human donor in a cohort sampled during active COVID-19. The V and J genes are TRBV10-3 and TRBJ2-2; D possibly corresponds to TRBD2 (6 bases). CDR3: CAISPLGLNTGELFF. The CDR3 bases are TGTGCCATCAGTCCCCTCGGACTAAACACCGGGGAGCTGTTTTTT.